Sequencing of this TCR delta chain was carried out in a study of gamma-delta T cells after stem cell transplantation listed by TCRdb under 2016. Notes on this clone: No antigen is known for it. This likely came from a read error, as a far larger clone is one base away. At the DNA level, this CDR3 is encoded by other sequences in the same sample as well.

The protocol used for the library was RT-PCR. Sequencing took place on an Illumina MiSeq. For TCRdb, the public reads were processed anew by CATT, and duplicate DNA sequences were folded into one row. The sample profile shows around 780 delta-chain clones; roughly 2% of them were found once. The ten largest clonotypes hold 45% to 60% of the sample. The sequenced sample consisted of gamma-delta T cells. This sequence was found in a human donor. It is not recorded whose cells these are; they may come from a transplant donor.

The CDR3 loop reads CACDGGIHTDKLIF. The DNA is as follows: TGTGCCTGTGATGGGGGAATCCACACCGATAAACTCATCTTT. The V gene is TRDV2 and the J gene is TRDJ1, and 7 junctional nucleotides match TRDD3. From a lookup of the germline V gene, CDR1 and CDR2 are GEAIGNYY and EKD. The CDR3 sequence holds 14 residues, the cysteine and phenylalanine included. Only the CDR3 DNA is retained, 42 bases long and in frame from the first base. Trimming removed 4 bases from V and 0 bases from J; the gene matches leave 4 bases unexplained.